The 5 T cell receptor beta chains in this list originate from one sample, sequenced in a study of shared clonotypes between healthy human individuals. Method: immunoSEQ multiplex PCR; TCRdb's copy keeps in-frame clones and lacks some. The sample consists of roughly 2.4 million clones, 90% to 97% of them appearing once. The specimen was naive CD4+ T cells sorted from blood. Indicated subset: CD45RA+ positively selected. These receptors were obtained from a man younger than 35 in good health.

This clone is a singleton in its sample. This chain connects TRBV7-9 to TRBJ2-3; D call uncertain. Germline CDR1 and CDR2: SEHNR and FQNEAQ (reference sequence). This CDR3 is built from 14 residues. Trimming left V 2 bases short and J 6 bases short, with 12 bases between. The CDR3: CASSLFLDLDTQYF. CDR3 nucleotide sequence: TGTGCCAGCAGCTTATTCCTAGATTTGGATACGCAGTATTTT.

The chain joins TRBV19 to TRBJ2-7, with a weak D call TRBD1 (6 bases). The CDR3 loop spans 14 amino acids. The V gene lost 6 bases and the J gene lost 0 bases, with 12 bases spanning the gap. Germline-derived CDR1 and CDR2 are LNHDA and SQIVND (reference sequence). The CDR3 spells CASSDIGGSYEQYF. In DNA, the CDR3 is TGTGCCAGTAGCGATATAGGGGGCTCCTACGAGCAGTACTTC.

V is TRBV6-5 and J is TRBJ2-1; TRBD2 aligns across 10 bases. Germline lookup yields CDR1 MNHEY and CDR2 SVGAGI. The ends lost 9 bases at V and 5 bases at J; junction bases unmatched: 10. This CDR3 has 15 amino acids. CDR3 DNA sequence: TGTGCCAGTCTGAGGAGCGGGGGGGTCGACAATGAGCAGTTCTTC. This encodes CASLRSGGVDNEQFF.

The J gene is TRBJ2-3, the V gene TRBV6-1; TRBD1 might be the D (5 bases). The CDR3 runs 13 residues. Trimming removed 6 bases at V and 11 bases at J, with 18 bases between. Germline V lookup: CDR1 MNHNS, CDR2 SASEGT. The CDR3 here is CASRATDRSVQYF. For the CDR3, the DNA is TGTGCCAGCAGAGCTACAGACAGATCGGTGCAGTATTTT.

The genes are TRBV5-6 and TRBJ1-2, with a possible D match to TRBD1 (6 bases). The CDR3 contains 14 residues. From germline, CDR1 is SGHDT and CDR2 YYEEEE. The ends were cut back, 2 bases at V and 1 base at J, with 9 bases in the middle. CDR3 region: CASSFRDNNYGYTF. Here the CDR3 DNA reads TGTGCCAGCAGCTTCAGGGACAATAACTATGGCTACACCTTC. Combining the CDR3 with reference TRBV5-6 and TRBJ1-2 gives the whole variable domain DAGVTQSPTHLIKTRGQQVTLRCSPKSGHDTVSWYQQALGQGPQFIFQYYEEEERQRGNFPDRFSGHQFPNYSSELNVNALLLGDSALYLCASSFRDNNYGYTFGSGTRLTVV.